The source of this TCR beta chain is a study of blood T cell repertoires in COVID-19. Study context: Italy, Spain and the United States were the sources of the convalescent and acute COVID-19 samples. Sample material is recorded as cDNA or gDNA derived from T cells, B-cell-depleted T cells, or PBMCs.

Adults between about 18 and 95 years of age took part from about two dozen US areas. The CDR3 runs 15 residues. Germline CDR1 is LNHDA and CDR2 is SQIVND (reference sequence). V lost 3 bases, J lost 7 bases, and 16 bases lay in between. Data came from immunoSEQ multiplex PCR; TCRdb stores just in-frame clones and leaves some out. This sample has a few hundred thousand clones, with approximately 90% found just once. The sequenced material came from PBMCs or T cells enriched from blood (not recorded which). The receptor was derived from a woman between 18 and 29 years old in a cohort exposed to, infected with or recovered from COVID-19 (not recorded which). This chain connects TRBV19 to TRBJ1-5; tentative D call: TRBD1 (5 bases). The CDR3 spells CASSIEEGRGQPQHF. The CDR3 DNA reads TGTGCCAGTAGTATCGAGGAGGGGCGTGGACAGCCCCAGCATTTT.